This T cell receptor beta chain was captured in a study of molecular identifiers for immune sequencing clone quantification. Study-wide findings and caveats: Single-cell amounts of spiked Jurkat TCR RNA were reportedly detectable among over 900,000 naive cells.

Trimming took 2 bases from V and 5 from J; bases not matched to a gene: 11. Germline lookup yields CDR1 LGHNA and CDR2 YNFKEQ. The CDR3 consists of 17 residues. This clonotype was observed a handful of times. Its matching antigen is unknown. The authors sorted naive CD8 T cells as CD8+CD4-CCR7+CD45RA+. Previously reported methods and listed TCR primers produced the bulk TCR libraries. Each CDR3 protein is one row after TCRdb ran MiXCR on the PCR reads. This table holds hundreds of thousands of distinct CDR3 sequences, 20% found once. The source material was naive CD8+ T cells from blood, with Jurkat cell RNA spiked in. Regarding subset: FACS-sorted CD8+CD4-CCR7+CD45RA+ naive T cells. The rearrangement links TRBV4-2 to TRBJ1-4; 7 bases fit TRBD1. The TCR was taken from a human donor in good health. Some libraries in this study had Jurkat cell RNA spiked in. Here the CDR3 reads CASSQPLEGQQNEKLFF. The CDR3 bases are TGTGCCAGCAGCCAACCCCTAGAGGGACAGCAGAATGAAAAACTGTTTTTT.